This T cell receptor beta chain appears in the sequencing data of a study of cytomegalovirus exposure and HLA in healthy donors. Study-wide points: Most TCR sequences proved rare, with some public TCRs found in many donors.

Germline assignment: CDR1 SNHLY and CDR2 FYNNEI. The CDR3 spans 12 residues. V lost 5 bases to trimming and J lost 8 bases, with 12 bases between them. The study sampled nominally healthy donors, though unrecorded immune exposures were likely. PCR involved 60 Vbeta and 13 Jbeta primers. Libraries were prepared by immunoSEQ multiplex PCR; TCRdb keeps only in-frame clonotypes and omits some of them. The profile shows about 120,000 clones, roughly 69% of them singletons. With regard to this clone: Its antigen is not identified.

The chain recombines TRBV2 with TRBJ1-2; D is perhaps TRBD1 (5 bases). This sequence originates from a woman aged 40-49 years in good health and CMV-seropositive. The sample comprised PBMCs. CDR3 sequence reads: CASSPTREGYTF. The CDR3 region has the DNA TGTGCCAGCAGTCCCACCAGGGAAGGCTACACCTTC.